What follows is one T cell receptor (beta chain) and its context. Antigen specificity is unknown. Being one base from a much bigger clone, this may be a read error. The sample belongs to a study of regulatory T cells in long-lasting Graves disease. Findings and limits, study-wide: Among samples with persistent disease, TRBV28, TRBJ1-2 and TRBJ2-5 were favored. Lower TCR diversity characterized persistent Graves' patients relative to newly diagnosed patients. A limited number of samples was an acknowledged limitation. Newly diagnosed patients shared approximately 1,000 public clonotypes; persistent patients shared around 2,500.

Time point in this sample: newly diagnosed GD, antithyroid drugs for less than 3 months. Scientists built the TCR library using RNA that was extracted from PBMCs. Assembly of TCR beta libraries relied on iRepertoire HTBI primers together with Arm-PCR of CDR3 regions. A single record per CDR3 protein comes from TCRdb applying MiXCR to the multiplex PCR reads. The sample yields about 300,000 distinct CDR3 sequences, about a sixth seen once. Trimming removed 7 bases at V and 10 bases at J, with 21 bases between. This CDR3 region has 14 residues. In germline, CDR1 is SGDLS, CDR2 YYNGEE. The origin of this receptor is a female donor with Graves disease. Sequencing used peripheral blood mononuclear cells (PBMCs), obtained at new diagnosis, from a patient treated with antithyroid drugs. The genes are TRBV9 and TRBJ2-1; D is unresolved. The CDR3 bases are TGTGCCAGCTCAATTGTACTGAGCTCTGAGGAGCAGTTCTTC. Encoded protein: CASSIVLSSEEQFF.